Listed below are T cell receptor beta chains from one sample, sequenced in a study of early T cells in non-severe SARS-CoV-2 infection. TCRdb reanalysed the 5' RACE reads using MiXCR and keeps one entry per CDR3 protein. The table records approximately 84,000 distinct CDR3 sequences, 15% of them present only once. The source material was whole blood. These receptors originate from an adult who was a healthcare worker with PCR-confirmed SARS-CoV-2 infection or an uninfected control (not recorded which). Each CDR3 is given with its conserved first and last residue. D genes are given only for firm matches. Not all rows give a size; the values are once, few, many and, for expanded clones, a class.

>TRBV30|-|TRBJ2-3|many
CAWSPGSDTQYF
TGTGCCTGGAGCCCCGGATCCGATACGCAGTATTTT
>TRBV4-1|-|TRBJ2-2|-
CASSHHDRTGELFF
TGCGCCAGCAGCCATCACGACAGGACCGGGGAGCTGTTTTTT
>TRBV7-2|-|TRBJ1-1|-
CASSPVLNTEAFF
TGTGCCAGCAGCCCCGTACTGAACACTGAAGCTTTCTTT
>TRBV7-8|-|TRBJ1-1|-
CASSLPDMDTEAFF
TGTGCCAGCAGCTTGCCCGACATGGACACTGAAGCTTTCTTT
>TRBV2|-|TRBJ1-1|many
CASLGRFSEKRTEAFF
TGTGCCAGCCTTGGGCGTTTTTCCGAGAAAAGAACTGAAGCTTTCTTT
>TRBV7-9|-|TRBJ2-7|-
CASSPSLGGRWEQYF
TGTGCCAGCAGCCCCTCCCTCGGAGGGAGGTGGGAGCAGTACTTC
>TRBV7-9|-|TRBJ2-1|few
CASSRRLDNEQFF
TGTGCCAGCAGCCGCAGACTAGACAATGAGCAGTTCTTC
>TRBV6-6|-|TRBJ1-3|many
CASSYAGSNTIYF
TGTGCCAGCAGTTACGCGGGGAGTAACACCATATATTTT
>TRBV28|TRBD2|TRBJ2-1|few
CASSLNSGLAGDEQFF
TGTGCCAGCAGTTTAAATTCGGGGCTAGCGGGAGATGAGCAGTTCTTC
>TRBV15|-|TRBJ2-2|few
CATRIGSPSGELFF
TGTGCCACCCGGATCGGGAGCCCTAGCGGGGAGCTGTTTTTT
>TRBV28|-|TRBJ1-4|few
CASSPPYEKLFF
TGTGCCAGCAGCCCGCCCTATGAAAAACTGTTTTTT
>TRBV25-1|-|TRBJ2-7|-
CASSREDGAYEQYF
TGTGCCAGCAGTAGGGAGGACGGAGCCTACGAGCAGTACTTC
>TRBV29-1|-|TRBJ2-1|-
CSVYGVGEQFF
TGCAGCGTTTATGGGGTCGGCGAGCAGTTCTTC
>TRBV14|TRBD1|TRBJ2-5|-
CASSQDRAGGPETQYF
TGTGCCAGCAGCCAAGACCGCGCAGGGGGCCCAGAGACCCAGTACTTC
>TRBV2|-|TRBJ1-5|-
CASRGLNQPQHF
TGTGCCAGCAGAGGCTTAAATCAGCCCCAGCATTTT
>TRBV28|TRBD2|TRBJ2-7|few
CASSSYSDGLALYEQYF
TGTGCCAGCAGTTCTTACTCAGACGGACTAGCCCTCTACGAGCAGTACTTC
>TRBV29-1|-|TRBJ1-1|few
CSVRWQSRGAFF
TGCAGCGTTAGGTGGCAGTCAAGAGGGGCTTTCTTT
>TRBV11-2|-|TRBJ2-7|many
CASSLDGWGIEQYF
TGTGCCAGCAGCTTAGATGGTTGGGGAATCGAGCAGTACTTC
>TRBV28|-|TRBJ2-7|-
CASSSPRAFSYEQYF
TGTGCCAGCAGCAGCCCCAGGGCCTTCTCCTACGAGCAGTACTTC
>TRBV20-1|-|TRBJ2-7|-
CSASRATDFGEQYF
TGCAGTGCTAGCCGGGCCACCGACTTCGGCGAGCAGTACTTC
>TRBV20-1|-|TRBJ1-6|few
CSAREGAEEVSPLHF
TGCAGTGCTAGAGAAGGGGCCGAAGAGGTTTCACCCCTCCACTTT
>TRBV4-1|TRBD2|TRBJ2-1|-
CASSQDSRLADYNEQFF
TGCGCCAGCAGCCAAGACTCCCGGCTAGCGGACTACAATGAGCAGTTCTTC